These 8 T cell receptor beta chains were all obtained from the same sample, sequenced in a study of cytomegalovirus exposure and HLA in healthy donors. 60 Vbeta and 13 Jbeta primers were used in PCR. Assay: immunoSEQ multiplex PCR; the TCRdb copy retains only in-frame clones and omits some. Of 60,000 to 70,000 clones listed, 78% are singletons. The sequenced material came from PBMCs. All receptors derive from a young man in good health and CMV-seropositive.

This chain connects TRBV30 to TRBJ2-3; no clear D gene. V dropped 3 bases and J dropped 2 bases, with 12 bases sitting between them. The length of the CDR3 is 14 residues. The germline V gene encodes CDR1 GTSNPN and CDR2 SVGIG (reference sequence). CDR3 nucleotide sequence: TGTGCCTGGAGGGGCAGGTCAATCACAGATACGCAGTATTTT. As protein: CAWRGRSITDTQYF.

The chain is built from TRBV6-5 and TRBJ1-2; 11 positions agree with TRBD1. V gave up 5 bases and J gave up 2 bases; unmatched junction bases: 4. The CDR3 length is 15 residues. Germline values: CDR1 MNHEY, CDR2 SVGAGI. For the CDR3, the DNA is TGTGCCAGCAGTCGCGGACAGGGGGCAAACTATGGCTACACCTTC. Its protein product is CASSRGQGANYGYTF.

This clone was seen more than once but under ten times. It is likely a read error: a sequence one base away is far more abundant. This CDR3 is also generated by other DNA sequences in the sample. CDR3 sequence (DNA): TGTGCCAGCAGCGGAGAAGGGGGGGGCAATGAGCAGTTCTTC. Translated, it gives CASSGEGGGNEQFF. The rearrangement joins TRBV7-9 to TRBJ2-1, with D perhaps matching TRBD2 (7 bases). The V and J ends lost 5 bases and 6 bases respectively, with 14 bases between them. The CDR3 covers 14 residues. From germline, CDR1 is SEHNR and CDR2 FQNEAQ (reference sequence).

The chain combines TRBV7-9 with TRBJ2-7; D is perhaps TRBD2 (6 bases). This CDR3 is 15 amino acids long. Between the trimmed V and J ends, which lost 5 bases and 0 bases, there was a span of 14 bases. Germline CDR1 reads SEHNR; CDR2 reads FQNEAQ (reference sequence). The CDR3 here is CASSPRDLASYEQYF. DNA for the CDR3: TGTGCCAGCAGCCCCCGGGACTTAGCCTCCTACGAGCAGTACTTC.

The J gene is TRBJ2-7, the V gene TRBV14; 9 bases map to TRBD1. J gave up 2 bases and V 4 bases, and 6 bases lay outside the gene matches. The CDR3 has 15 amino acids. CDR1 and CDR2 (germline): SGHDN, FVKESK. CDR3 region: CASSLRDREAYEQYF. The CDR3 coding sequence is TGTGCCAGCAGCCTACGGGACAGGGAAGCCTACGAGCAGTACTTC.

The chain links TRBV9 to TRBJ2-7; 9 positions agree with TRBD1. Germline V gene sequence: CDR1 SGDLS, CDR2 YYNGEE. The CDR3 spans 15 residues. With 3 bases clipped from V and 5 bases from J, the junction kept 9 bases outside the gene matches. CDR3 bases: TGTGCCAGCAGCGCCCGGACAGGGGACAACGACGAGCAGTACTTC. It encodes CASSARTGDNDEQYF.

For the CDR3, the DNA is TGTGCCAGCACTGCACCGGGTAGGGGGGGGAATGAGCAGTTCTTC. Translating it yields CASTAPGRGGNEQFF. The V and J genes are TRBV6-5 and TRBJ2-1, with D possibly being TRBD2 (7 bases). The CDR3 is 15 amino acids. Germline V lookup: CDR1 MNHEY, CDR2 SVGAGI. Trimming removed 7 bases from V and 7 bases from J, with 20 bases in between.

Only one count was recorded for this clone. The CDR3 DNA follows: TGTGCCAGCAGTATCGGGAAGAACTATGGCTACACCTTC. Translation gives CASSIGKNYGYTF. This sequence joins TRBV27 and TRBJ1-2; D gene unclear. Per germline, CDR1 MNHEY and CDR2 SMNVEV (reference sequence). CDR3 length: 13 amino acids. Trimming cost V 5 bases and J 2 bases, with 9 bases left between them.